Shown below are 15 T cell receptor beta chains from a single sample sequenced in a study of T cells after posttransplantation cyclophosphamide. TCRdb's table, derived via immunoSEQ multiplex PCR, lists solely in-frame clones and lacks some. The table lists some 15,000 clones, approximately 80% of them singletons. Control samples came 1 year after myeloablative marrow transplants with methotrexate plus calcineurin inhibitor. Here the sequenced sample was PBMCs, taken just under 450 days after allogeneic stem cell transplant with calcineurin inhibitor and methotrexate. The receptors originated from a young adult male patient who received an allogeneic stem cell transplant from an unrelated donor, was CMV-positive, and had acute and chronic GVHD. Some of the T cells may derive from the graft donor.

The chain employs TRBV27 and TRBJ2-7; 10 bases agree with TRBD2. This CDR3 spans 14 amino acids. After removal of 6 bases from V and 0 bases from J, the junction contained 2 bases not matched to a gene. Germline CDR1 and CDR2: MNHEY and SMNVEV (reference sequence). CDR3 in amino acids: CASRGLANSYEQYF. CDR3 nucleotide sequence: TGTGCCAGCAGGGGACTAGCGAACTCCTACGAGCAGTACTTC.

V usage is TRBV5-6 and J usage is TRBJ1-1, with TRBD1 identical over 8 bases. V lost 1 base, J lost 1 base, and 6 bases stayed unmatched. Germline V lookup: CDR1 SGHDT, CDR2 YYEEEE. The CDR3 is 16 residues long. This chain's CDR3 is CASSLFQGAGNTEAFF. The DNA of the CDR3 is TGTGCCAGCAGCTTGTTTCAGGGGGCAGGGAACACTGAAGCTTTCTTT.

The chain has TRBV7-3 and TRBJ1-1; TRBD1 is a possible D gene (5 bases). The V gene lost 0 bases and the J gene lost 4 bases, with 12 bases spanning the gap. The CDR3 totals 15 residues. Germline loops: CDR1 SGHTA, CDR2 FQGTGA. CDR3 coding DNA: TGTGCCAGCAGCTTAACGTTCGCCGGGGGCACTGAAGCTTTCTTT. It translates to CASSLTFAGGTEAFF.

This chain uses TRBV29-1 with TRBJ2-7; 7 bases are a match to TRBD2. Germline assignment: CDR1 SQVTM and CDR2 ANQGSEA. Trimming took 1 base from V and 3 from J; bases not matched to a gene: 0. The CDR3 has 12 residues. CDR3 amino acids: CSVEGTSYEQYF. The DNA for the CDR3 is TGCAGCGTTGAAGGGACTAGCTACGAGCAGTACTTC.

The chain couples TRBV10-3 to TRBJ2-1; 9 nucleotides match TRBD2. The V gene end was trimmed by 5 bases and the J gene end by 8 bases; junction bases not matched to a gene: 16. The CDR3 runs 17 residues. Germline V gene lookup returns CDR1 ENHRY and CDR2 SYGVKD. Here the CDR3 reads CAISPGTSLTLGHEQFF. The DNA of the CDR3 is TGTGCCATCAGTCCCGGGACTAGCCTTACGCTAGGTCATGAGCAGTTCTTC.

V and J are TRBV6-5 and TRBJ1-1, with TRBD1 as a possible D gene (5 bases). The germline V gene encodes CDR1 MNHEY and CDR2 SVGAGI. CDR3 length: 12 residues. Trimming took 6 bases from V and 5 from J, leaving 10 bases between them. CDR3 DNA sequence: TGTGCCAGCAGCCGTGGGGGGACTGAAGCTTTCTTT. Its translation: CASSRGGTEAFF.

J is TRBJ2-3 and V is TRBV6-6; 10 positions match TRBD1. The trim removed 5 bases at V and 6 bases at J, leaving 8 bases unmatched. Germline V CDR1 and CDR2: MNHNY, SVGAGI (reference sequence). The CDR3 has 15 amino acids. CDR3 coding DNA: TGTGCCAGCAGTCCCCAGACAGGGGGCTGGGATACGCAGTATTTT. Translated, it gives CASSPQTGGWDTQYF.

The rearrangement joins TRBV11-3 to TRBJ2-3; 7 nucleotides match TRBD2. V shed 4 bases and J 6 bases; nucleotides not matched to a gene: 16. This CDR3 has 17 residues. Germline V gene data show CDR1 as SGHNT and CDR2 as YENEEA. The CDR3 here is CASSSGEGGTLGDTQYF. DNA of the CDR3: TGTGCCAGCAGCTCTGGGGAGGGCGGGACTCTGGGGGATACGCAGTATTTT.

This chain connects TRBV7-2 to TRBJ1-1; D is perhaps TRBD1 (5 bases). The germline V gene encodes CDR1 SGHTA and CDR2 FQGNSA. This CDR3 region has 14 residues. The V gene lost 5 bases and the J gene lost 4 bases, with 14 bases spanning the gap. CDR3 in DNA: TGTGCCAGCAGCCGGTGGGGGGATGGCACTGAAGCTTTCTTT. Translated: CASSRWGDGTEAFF.

This clone was seen more than once but under ten times. The V and J genes are TRBV10-3 and TRBJ1-1; maybe TRBD1 (5 bases). The V gene lost 7 bases and the J gene lost 0 bases, with 18 bases spanning the gap. Per germline, CDR1 ENHRY and CDR2 SYGVKD. The CDR3 sequence is 16 residues long. In DNA, the CDR3 is TGTGCCATCACCGACAGACCCCACAGTTTGAACACTGAAGCTTTCTTT. Protein product: CAITDRPHSLNTEAFF.

This chain uses TRBV18 with TRBJ1-1; TRBD1 is a possible D gene (6 bases). The CDR3 has 14 amino acids. Germline V gives CDR1 KGHSH, CDR2 LQKENI. Trimming pared 4 bases from V and 4 bases from J, leaving 13 bases between. In nucleotides, the CDR3 is TGTGCCAGCTCACTACAGACAGGCCTCACTGAAGCTTTCTTT. This gives the protein CASSLQTGLTEAFF.

The chain is built from TRBV2 and TRBJ1-5; 7 positions agree with TRBD1. CDR3 length equals 16 residues. CDR1 SNHLY and CDR2 FYNNEI come from the germline V gene. The J segment lost 0 bases and the V segment lost 6 bases, leaving 8 bases of the junction unmatched. The CDR3 nucleotides are TGTGCCAGCAGAGACCCACAGGGGTATAGCAATCAGCCCCAGCATTTT. Protein: CASRDPQGYSNQPQHF.

The chain is built from TRBV25-1 and TRBJ2-7, with 7 bases fitting TRBD1. J gave up 2 bases and V 4 bases, and 5 bases lay outside the gene matches. The CDR3 sequence is 14 residues long. Germline CDR1 and CDR2: MGHDK and SYGVNS. The CDR3 DNA reads as TGTGCCAGCAGTGTTGACAGGGAACCCTACGAGCAGTACTTC. Translation gives CASSVDREPYEQYF.

The chain joins TRBV19 to TRBJ2-7; 7 nucleotides match TRBD1. Trimming removed 6 bases from V and 5 bases from J; junction bases left unmatched: 7. This CDR3 is built from 13 residues. Looked up from germline, CDR1 is LNHDA and CDR2 is SQIVND (reference sequence). DNA for the CDR3: TGTGCCAGTAGGGAGACAGGGCGGGACGAGCAGTACTTC. Its protein product is CASRETGRDEQYF. Full variable domain (outside the CDR3, taken from reference TRBV19 and TRBJ2-7): DGGITQSPKYLFRKEGQNVTLSCEQNLNHDAMYWYRQDPGQGLRLIYYSQIVNDFQKGDIAEGYSVSREKKESFPLTVTSAQKNPTAFYLCASRETGRDEQYFGPGTRLTVT.

This chain uses TRBV7-9 with TRBJ1-1; D uncertain. V dropped 5 bases and J dropped 4 bases, with 11 bases sitting between them. The germline V gene has CDR1 SEHNR and CDR2 FQNEAQ (reference sequence). The CDR3 consists of 13 residues. The CDR3 nucleotides are TGTGCCAGCAGCCCGACGGGTTTCACTGAAGCTTTCTTT. Translation gives CASSPTGFTEAFF.